One and the same sample provided the 18 T cell receptor beta chains below, sequenced in a study of Ad26.COV2.S vaccination and SARS-CoV-2 variants. The data were produced by immunoSEQ multiplex PCR, yet TCRdb's version contains in-frame clones alone and is incomplete. The table lists roughly 390,000 clones, about nine tenths of them singletons. Described treatment: 15 to 20 received Ad26.COV2.S at low or high dose, single or two shots; about 5 received placebo; per-sample allocation not given. Vaccine and placebo recipients were sampled on day 63 after the first injection. The sample was peripheral blood, taken in a trial of Ad26.COV2.S vaccine versus placebo. The origin of the receptors is a person between 18 and 59 years old who received the Ad26.COV2.S COVID-19 vaccine or a placebo.

J is TRBJ1-1 and V is TRBV5-4, with TRBD1 matching 11 bases. CDR3 length equals 17 residues. Germline lookup yields CDR1 SGHNT and CDR2 YYREEE (reference sequence). V lost 4 bases to trimming and J lost 4 bases; unmatched junction nucleotides: 12. CDR3: CASSPRTGGKTFTEAFF. CDR3 nucleotides: TGTGCCAGCAGCCCTCGGACAGGGGGCAAAACTTTCACTGAAGCTTTCTTT.

This chain joins TRBV11-2 and TRBJ1-2, with D possibly being TRBD1 (5 bases). The CDR3 is 15 residues long. Germline V CDR1 and CDR2: SGHAT, FQNNGV. The V end was cut by 1 base, the J end by 4 bases, with 13 bases between. The CDR3 DNA reads as TGTGCCAGCAGCTTAGTTGCCGGCGGGGGCTATGGCTACACCTTC. This codes for CASSLVAGGGYGYTF.

The chain has TRBV24-1 and TRBJ2-5, with 13 bases matching TRBD2. CDR3 size: 17 residues. V trimming: 3 bases; J trimming: 3 bases; junction bases outside the gene matches: 6. CDR1 and CDR2 (germline): KGHDR, SFDVKD. The CDR3 here is CATSDAPGTSGKETQYF. The DNA of the CDR3 is TGTGCCACCAGTGATGCCCCCGGGACTAGCGGGAAAGAGACCCAGTACTTC.

The rearrangement joins TRBV5-5 to TRBJ1-2, with a weak D call TRBD1 (6 bases). The germline V gene encodes CDR1 SGHKS and CDR2 YYEKEE (reference sequence). There are 16 residues in the CDR3. The V gene lost 4 bases and the J gene lost 4 bases, with 20 bases spanning the gap. The CDR3 spells CASSPNLQGLGYGYTF. As DNA, the CDR3 is TGTGCCAGCAGCCCCAACTTACAGGGTTTGGGCTATGGCTACACCTTC.

V and J are TRBV6-5 and TRBJ2-2; D is tentatively TRBD1 or TRBD2 (5 bases each). With 6 bases removed from V and 3 bases from J, the gap between germline ends came to 14 bases. The CDR3 has 15 amino acids. Per the germline V gene, CDR1 is MNHEY and CDR2 is SVGAGI. The CDR3 loop reads CASRKPGRDTGELFF. The CDR3 nucleotides read TGTGCCAGCAGGAAACCGGGACGGGACACCGGGGAGCTGTTTTTT.

V gene TRBV5-1 combines with J gene TRBJ2-1, with 7 bases fitting TRBD1. Germline CDR1 SGHRS, CDR2 YFSETQ. After removal of 4 bases from V and 4 bases from J, the junction contained 11 bases not matched to a gene. The CDR3 consists of 16 residues. The CDR3 is CASSPNPGQPYNEQFF. The CDR3, as DNA: TGCGCCAGCAGCCCGAACCCGGGACAGCCTTACAATGAGCAGTTCTTC.

The chain has TRBV3-1 (or the pseudogene TRBV3-2) and TRBJ2-7; maybe TRBD1 (6 bases). Germline assignment: CDR1 LGHDT and CDR2 YNNKEL (reference sequence). This CDR3 has 15 amino acids. V lost 2 bases to trimming and J lost 9 bases, with 20 bases between them. The CDR3 DNA is TGTGCCAGCAGCCAAAGGACTTCGGGACACCCCGCGCAGTACTTC. It yields the protein CASSQRTSGHPAQYF.

The J gene is TRBJ1-1, the V gene TRBV20-1, with 10 bases fitting TRBD1. This CDR3 is 16 amino acids long. V lost 3 bases to trimming and J lost 4 bases; unmatched junction nucleotides: 11. Germline lookup yields CDR1 DFQATT and CDR2 SNEGSKA (reference sequence). The chain's CDR3 is CSASTSGTGALTEAFF. CDR3 nucleotide sequence: TGCAGTGCTAGTACATCCGGGACAGGGGCTCTCACTGAAGCTTTCTTT.

V is TRBV10-1 and J is TRBJ2-2; D ambiguous. The germline V gene has CDR1 WNHNN and CDR2 SYGVQD (reference sequence). The CDR3 is made up of 13 amino acids. V lost 6 bases and J lost 4, with 9 bases in between. CDR3 coding DNA: TGCGCCAGCAGCTTAGCTATCACCGGGGAGCTGTTTTTT. Its translation is CASSLAITGELFF.

The V gene is TRBV4-1, the J gene TRBJ2-3; D is unclear. Germline V CDR1 and CDR2: MGHRA, YSYEKL. Trimming stripped 4 bases from V and 2 bases from J, with 7 bases between. The CDR3 runs 13 residues. CDR3 nucleotides: TGCGCCAGCAGCCCAGCAAACACAGATACGCAGTATTTT. Its translation: CASSPANTDTQYF.

The chain carries TRBV19 and TRBJ1-5; D not certain. In germline, CDR1 is LNHDA, CDR2 SQIVND (reference sequence). Trimming left V 4 bases short and J 13 bases short, with 17 bases between. The length of the CDR3 is 13 residues. The CDR3: CASSTIRDTKQHF. The CDR3 DNA follows: TGTGCCAGTAGTACGATCCGGGATACTAAACAGCATTTT.

The chain has TRBV11-2 and TRBJ2-7; TRBD1 might be the D (5 bases). This CDR3 region has 16 residues. Trimming removed 0 bases at V and 3 bases at J, with 15 bases between. CDR1 and CDR2 from the germline V gene are SGHAT and FQNNGV. Here the CDR3 DNA reads TGTGCCAGCAGCTTAGACATAGGGGTATCCGGCTACGAGCAGTACTTC. It codes for CASSLDIGVSGYEQYF.

The chain links TRBV7-2 to TRBJ2-3; 7 nucleotides match TRBD2. Trimming removed 5 bases from V and 0 bases from J; junction bases left unmatched: 11. Germline CDR1 is SGHTA and CDR2 is FQGNSA. This CDR3 has 17 amino acids. The CDR3 sequence: CASSLSVGRGSTDTQYF. DNA of the CDR3: TGTGCCAGCAGCCTTAGCGTCGGGCGGGGGAGCACAGATACGCAGTATTTT.

This chain uses TRBV2 with TRBJ2-7, with D possibly matching TRBD1 (6 bases). Germline V gives CDR1 SNHLY, CDR2 FYNNEI. V was trimmed by 10 bases and J by 0 bases, leaving 16 bases between them. The CDR3 contains 14 residues. The CDR3 sequence: CATNTGPLSYEQYF. In DNA form, the CDR3 reads TGTGCCACTAACACAGGGCCCCTCTCCTACGAGCAGTACTTC.

V usage is TRBV27 and J usage is TRBJ1-1, with 7 bases that match TRBD1. Germline assignment: CDR1 MNHEY and CDR2 SMNVEV (reference sequence). The CDR3 length is 14 residues. With V trimmed by 3 bases and J by 1 base, 2 bases remained unmatched. The CDR3 nucleotides are TGTGCCAGCAGTTTTGGGACAGCGAACACTGAAGCTTTCTTT. It is translated as CASSFGTANTEAFF.

This rearrangement joins TRBV4-1 to TRBJ2-3, with D possibly TRBD2 on 6 matching bases. Per germline, CDR1 MGHRA and CDR2 YSYEKL. The CDR3 length is 13 residues. Between the trimmed V and J ends, which lost 2 bases and 5 bases, there was a span of 8 bases. CDR3 sequence: CASSQLALDTQYF. For the CDR3, the DNA is TGCGCCAGCAGCCAACTAGCGTTAGATACGCAGTATTTT.

The chain couples TRBV5-4 to TRBJ1-1, with D uncertain. V was trimmed by 2 bases and J by 5 bases, leaving 10 bases between them. The CDR3 runs to 13 residues. Germline CDR1 SGHNT, CDR2 YYREEE (reference sequence). The CDR3 coding sequence is TGTGCCAGCAGCTTTCCACAAAAGACTGAAGCTTTCTTT. It encodes CASSFPQKTEAFF.

This chain joins TRBV3-1 (or the pseudogene TRBV3-2) and TRBJ2-3, with D perhaps matching TRBD1 or TRBD2 (6 bases each). V was clipped by 1 base and J by 0 bases, with 14 bases between them. Germline V CDR1 and CDR2: LGHDT, YNNKEL (reference sequence). The CDR3 spans 17 residues. DNA of the CDR3: TGTGCCAGCAGCCAAGTTGTGGGGGGCCGAAGCACAGATACGCAGTATTTT. Protein sequence: CASSQVVGGRSTDTQYF.